These T cell receptor beta chains were read from a single sample in a study of T cells in Graves' hyperthyroidism and ophthalmopathy. From the multiplex PCR reads, TCRdb called clonotypes with MiXCR, one entry per CDR3 protein. The sample holds some 690,000 distinct CDR3 sequences, roughly 17% seen once. The sample was blood. The receptors come from a man aged 50-60 years with Graves' hyperthyroidism. The CDR3 runs from the conserved cysteine through the conserved F or W. D genes are given only for firm matches. Expanded clones are given a class, and other clones once, few, many or no size at all.

CASSTDRGWGGSNQPQHF	TGTGCCAGCAGCACCGACAGGGGCTGGGGGGGGAGCAATCAGCCCCAGCATTTT	18	TRBV7-8	TRBJ1-5	many	TRBD1
CATSDRTSGYYNEQFF	TGTGCCACCAGTGACCGGACTAGCGGATATTACAATGAGCAGTTCTTC	16	TRBV24-1	TRBJ2-1	many	TRBD2
CASSFQVAGEQYF	TGTGCCAGCAGCTTCCAGGTTGCAGGCGAGCAGTACTTC	13	TRBV7-9	TRBJ2-7	-	-
CASSQGRDETQYF	TGTGCCAGCTCTCAGGGGAGGGATGAGACCCAGTACTTC	13	TRBV18	TRBJ2-5	many	-
CSTPGLADEQFF	TGCAGTACGCCCGGGCTAGCTGATGAGCAGTTCTTC	12	TRBV20-1	TRBJ2-1	-	-
CSALTFRDSLNQPQHF	TGCAGTGCCCTCACCTTTAGGGACAGCTTGAATCAGCCCCAGCATTTT	16	TRBV20-1	TRBJ1-5	few	TRBD1
CASSFEDSNQPQHF	TGTGCCAGCAGTTTTGAGGATAGCAATCAGCCCCAGCATTTT	14	TRBV28	TRBJ1-5	many	-
CASSSDSNTGELFF	TGTGCCAGCAGCTCGGACAGTAACACCGGGGAGCTGTTTTTT	14	TRBV11-2	TRBJ2-2	many	-
CASSEAQSFSGRYEQYF	TGTGCCAGCAGTGAAGCACAATCCTTTAGCGGGAGGTACGAGCAGTACTTC	17	TRBV6-1	TRBJ2-7	many	TRBD2
CASSFQGGAGYTF	TGTGCCAGCAGTTTTCAGGGGGGGGCGGGCTACACCTTC	13	TRBV6-5	TRBJ1-2	-	TRBD1
CSVEIADSTDTQYF	TGCAGCGTTGAAATAGCGGATAGCACAGATACGCAGTATTTT	14	TRBV29-1	TRBJ2-3	-	-
CATGQNGETQYF	TGTGCCACGGGACAGAATGGGGAGACCCAGTACTTC	12	TRBV10-3	TRBJ2-5	many	TRBD1
CASSFREFSGNTIYF	TGTGCCAGTAGTTTCCGAGAGTTCTCTGGAAACACCATATATTTT	15	TRBV19	TRBJ1-3	-	-
CAWSFRRAARNSPLHF	TGTGCCTGGAGTTTTAGGAGGGCAGCGAGAAATTCACCCCTCCACTTT	16	TRBV30	TRBJ1-6	many	-
CASSYSGQSSYEQYF	TGTGCCAGCAGTTACTCGGGCCAGAGCTCCTACGAGCAGTACTTC	15	TRBV6-5	TRBJ2-7	-	-
CAISDVAGPYGYTF	TGTGCCATCAGTGATGTGGCAGGACCCTATGGCTACACCTTC	14	TRBV10-3	TRBJ1-2	many	-
CASSQFSGSGEQFF	TGTGCCAGCAGCCAATTTTCAGGGTCGGGCGAGCAGTTCTTC	14	TRBV3-1	TRBJ2-1	few	-
CASSWGGTNQETQYF	TGTGCCAGTAGTTGGGGAGGGACAAATCAAGAGACCCAGTACTTC	15	TRBV19	TRBJ2-5	many	-
CSVEGLTNNEQFF	TGCAGCGTTGAGGGACTTACGAACAATGAGCAGTTCTTC	13	TRBV29-1	TRBJ2-1	many	-
CASSISRDTGNQPQHF	TGTGCCAGTAGTATCTCCCGGGACACGGGTAATCAGCCCCAGCATTTT	16	TRBV19	TRBJ1-5	few	-
CATSDLMREQFF	TGTGCCACCAGTGATTTGATGCGTGAGCAGTTCTTC	12	TRBV24-1	TRBJ2-1	-	-
CSVLPTVGSYEQYF	TGCAGCGTTCTCCCCACAGTTGGTAGCTACGAGCAGTACTTC	14	TRBV29-1	TRBJ2-7	many	-
CASIVSLRGNSNQPQHF	TGTGCCAGCATCGTAAGCCTCCGGGGGAACAGCAATCAGCCCCAGCATTTT	17	TRBV28	TRBJ1-5	-	-
CSAWLGLGETQYF	TGCAGTGCCTGGCTGGGACTAGGGGAGACCCAGTACTTC	13	TRBV20-1	TRBJ2-5	few	TRBD2
CAWSTSGRSGEQYF	TGTGCCTGGAGTACGAGCGGGAGGTCCGGCGAGCAGTACTTC	14	TRBV30	TRBJ2-7	many	TRBD2
CATSDRGRINNEQFF	TGTGCCACCAGTGATCGGGGGCGGATCAACAATGAGCAGTTCTTC	15	TRBV24-1	TRBJ2-1	many	-
CATSDAGPEGNEQFF	TGTGCCACCAGTGATGCGGGGCCTGAGGGCAATGAGCAGTTCTTC	15	TRBV24-1	TRBJ2-1	few	-
CATSFTELNTEAFF	TGTGCCACCAGCTTTACAGAATTGAACACTGAAGCTTTCTTT	14	TRBV15	TRBJ1-1	many	-
CASSSDNTGELFF	TGTGCCAGCAGCTCGGACAACACCGGGGAGCTGTTTTTT	13	TRBV7-9	TRBJ2-2	many	-
CASSILYDPFGTQYF	TGTGCCAGTAGTATACTTTACGACCCATTCGGGACCCAGTACTTC	15	TRBV19	TRBJ2-5	many	-
CAASDFASDSYNEQFF	TGTGCCGCCAGTGATTTCGCTAGCGACTCCTACAATGAGCAGTTCTTC	16	TRBV24-1	TRBJ2-1	-	-
CASSPLADLTYEQYF	TGTGCCAGCTCCCCACTAGCGGATCTAACCTACGAGCAGTACTTC	15	TRBV18	TRBJ2-7	few	TRBD2
CSASRTSGSHEQYF	TGCAGTGCTAGTAGGACTAGCGGGAGCCACGAGCAGTACTTC	14	TRBV20-1	TRBJ2-7	many	TRBD2
CASSQGLAGVFETQYF	TGCGCCAGCAGCCAGGGACTAGCGGGAGTTTTTGAGACCCAGTACTTC	16	TRBV5-1	TRBJ2-5	-	TRBD2
CASSTARGVDSPLHF	TGTGCCAGTAGTACCGCCCGGGGTGTCGATTCACCCCTCCACTTT	15	TRBV19	TRBJ1-6	few	-
CAWSAQGWHEQFF	TGTGCCTGGAGCGCCCAGGGGTGGCATGAGCAGTTCTTC	13	TRBV30	TRBJ2-1	many	-
CASSLDRGWGTEAFF	TGCGCCAGCAGCCTGGACAGGGGCTGGGGCACTGAAGCTTTCTTT	15	TRBV5-1	TRBJ1-1	-	TRBD1
CASSLGTYSYEQYF	TGTGCCAGCAGCCTAGGTACTTACTCCTACGAGCAGTACTTC	14	TRBV7-6	TRBJ2-7	many	-